Sample share makes the clone carrying this TCR beta chain medium-sized. Germline V gene data show CDR1 as MDHEN and CDR2 as SYDVKM. This CDR3 is 11 amino acids long. Trimming left V 8 bases short and J 10 bases short, with 9 bases between. This sample was included in a study of low-dose radiotherapy and immunotherapy resistance in tumors. In the study overall: Fractions of 0.5 Gy went to Cohort 1 every 2 weeks, totaling 6.5 Gy. Every six weeks patients received intravenous ipilimumab 1 mg/kg, and every two weeks they received intravenous nivolumab 240 mg.

The time point was: before trial treatment. Primers used for first-strand cDNA, a TRAV- and TRBV-specific set, covered both alpha and beta chains. TCRs underwent roughly 19 PCR cycles of amplification with a constant-region primer and V-primer adapter. TCRdb ran MiXCR on the reads and lists one entry per CDR3 protein. Here the sample spans around 64,000 distinct CDR3 sequences, around 27% being singletons. This rearrangement joins TRBV28 to TRBJ1-6; D is unresolved. The sequencing used PBMCs, collected before treatment. This receptor was taken from a male donor with rectosigmoid adenocarcinoma. The CDR3 sequence: CASSNVSPLHF. CDR3 nucleotide sequence: TGTGCCAGCTCGAATGTCTCACCCCTCCACTTT.